The 25 T cell receptor beta chains below were found in one sample sequenced in a study of blood T cell repertoires in COVID-19. Repertoires were generated with immunoSEQ multiplex PCR, while TCRdb's copy carries only in-frame clones and drops some. The sample yields under 95,000 clones, 85% to 90% seen once. Sequenced sample: peripheral blood. These receptors were collected from a man at least 80 years old in a cohort sampled during active COVID-19.

The J gene is TRBJ2-1, the V gene TRBV21-1; TRBD1 was called by the table and not checked on the DNA. TRBV21-1 is termed a pseudogene. CDR3 length equals 15 residues. CDR3 bases: TGTGCCAGCAGCGCAAAGTTAACCAGGGGGAATGAGCAGTTCTTC. Residues: CASSAKLTRGNEQFF.

The chain joins TRBV12-2 to TRBJ1-4; TRBD1 is the table's D call, not checked against the DNA. TRBV12-2 is deemed a pseudogene. The CDR3 is made up of 15 amino acids. The CDR3 DNA reads TGTGCAAGTCGCTTCTGGGCTCAACCCAATGAAAAACTGTTTTTT. Its protein product is CASRFWAQPNEKLFF.

This chain joins TRBV28 and TRBJ1-6; 8 nucleotides line up with TRBD1. The CDR3 loop spans 15 amino acids. CDR1 is MDHEN and CDR2 is SYDVKM in the germline V gene. J was trimmed by 14 bases and V by 4 bases; bases with no gene match: 13. CDR3 coding DNA: TGTGCCAGCAGTTCCGTAGGACAGGGAGGTGAAACCCTCCACTTT. Translated: CASSSVGQGGETLHF.

The chain has TRBV7-6 and TRBJ2-3; the D is unclear. V dropped 2 bases and J dropped 2 bases, with 8 bases sitting between them. The CDR3 loop spans 14 amino acids. CDR1 and CDR2 (germline): SGHVS, FNYEAQ. DNA for the CDR3: TGTGCCAGCAGCTTATCCAGTTACACAGATACGCAGTATTTT. The encoded protein is CASSLSSYTDTQYF. Filled out from reference TRBV7-6 and TRBJ2-3, the complete variable domain reads GAGVSQSPRYKVTKRGQDVALRCDPISGHVSLYWYRQALGQGPEFLTYFNYEAQQDKSGLPNDRFSAERPEGSISTLTIQRTEQRDSAMYRCASSLSSYTDTQYFGPGTRLTVL.

This chain joins TRBV19 and TRBJ1-4; D ambiguous. Between the trimmed V and J ends, which lost 5 bases and 7 bases, there was a span of 14 bases. In germline, CDR1 is LNHDA, CDR2 SQIVND (reference sequence). This CDR3 region has 14 residues. The CDR3 DNA follows: TGTGCCAGTAGTTTAGGAAAGCCGATTGAAAAACTGTTTTTT. Protein sequence: CASSLGKPIEKLFF.

The V and J genes are TRBV5-1 and TRBJ1-2; D might be TRBD1 (5 bases). The germline V and J ends were trimmed by 4 bases and 6 bases, with 16 bases remaining between them. This CDR3 contains 14 residues. Germline CDR1 is SGHRS and CDR2 is YFSETQ. CDR3 region: CASSDVPQVNGYTF. The CDR3, as DNA: TGCGCCAGCAGCGACGTCCCACAGGTCAATGGCTACACCTTC.

The CDR3 region has the DNA TGTGCCAGCAGTGAGGACCGGGACAGGTTTAATTCCCACCCACAAGAGACCCAGTACTTC. Amino acids: CASSEDRDRFNSHPQETQYF. The chain is built from TRBV2 and TRBJ2-5; TRBD1 aligns across 8 bases. V was clipped by 3 bases and J by 2 bases; unmatched bases: 20. CDR1 is SNHLY and CDR2 is FYNNEI in the germline V gene. The CDR3 runs to 20 residues.

The V gene is TRBV2, the J gene TRBJ1-1; perhaps TRBD1 as D (6 bases). Germline assignment: CDR1 SNHLY and CDR2 FYNNEI. The CDR3 is 13 amino acids. Trimming took off 6 bases at V and 5 bases at J, with 13 bases between the two ends. Written as DNA, the CDR3 is TGTGCCAGCAGCTACAGGGACGGGACTGAAGCTTTCTTT. Its protein is CASSYRDGTEAFF.

The chain recombines TRBV13 with TRBJ2-1, with 9 nucleotides matching TRBD1. Germline trimming cut 6 bases from V and 0 bases from J; bases unmatched to any gene: 6. This CDR3 region has 16 residues. CDR1 and CDR2 from the germline V gene are PRHDT and FYEKMQ (reference sequence). The DNA of the CDR3 is TGTGCCAGCAGATACAGGGGGCCGACCTCCTACAATGAGCAGTTCTTC. It is translated as CASRYRGPTSYNEQFF.

The chain has TRBV15 and TRBJ1-6; 8 positions match TRBD1. The germline V gene encodes CDR1 LNHNV and CDR2 YYDKDF (reference sequence). The CDR3 sequence is 15 residues long. The V segment lost 0 bases and the J segment 8 bases; nucleotides outside the gene matches: 3. The CDR3 region has the DNA TGTGCCACCAGCAGAGAGGAACAGGGGGATTCACCCCTCCACTTT. As protein: CATSREEQGDSPLHF.

The V call is TRBV19, the J call TRBJ2-3, with 8 bases that match TRBD2. This CDR3 contains 16 residues. Trimming removed 5 bases from V and 2 bases from J; junction bases left unmatched: 9. The germline V gene encodes CDR1 LNHDA and CDR2 SQIVND (reference sequence). The chain's CDR3 is CASSDLGAGATDTQYF. As DNA, the CDR3 is TGTGCCAGTAGTGACCTCGGAGCGGGGGCCACAGATACGCAGTATTTT.

The CDR3 here is CASSVDASGGGLSETQYF. CDR3 sequence (DNA): TGCGCCAGCAGCGTGGATGCGAGCGGGGGGGGGCTCTCGGAGACCCAGTACTTC. The chain carries TRBV5-1 and TRBJ2-5, with TRBD2 matching 10 bases. This CDR3 contains 18 residues. The junction had 17 bases not matched to a gene; V was cut back by 4 bases and J by 5 bases. The germline V gene has CDR1 SGHRS and CDR2 YFSETQ.

The chain uses TRBV19 and TRBJ1-6, with D possibly being TRBD1 (6 bases). The V gene lost 7 bases and the J gene lost 9 bases, with 19 bases spanning the gap. This CDR3 contains 15 residues. Germline CDR1 and CDR2: LNHDA and SQIVND (reference sequence). Here the CDR3 DNA reads TGTGCCAGTACCCCATCGCAGGGGTACCTTTCACCCCTCCACTTT. Encoded protein: CASTPSQGYLSPLHF. Drawing the rest from reference TRBV19 and TRBJ1-6, the complete variable domain is DGGITQSPKYLFRKEGQNVTLSCEQNLNHDAMYWYRQDPGQGLRLIYYSQIVNDFQKGDIAEGYSVSREKKESFPLTVTSAQKNPTAFYLCASTPSQGYLSPLHFGNGTRLTVT.

The V call is TRBV12-3 or TRBV12-4, the J call TRBJ2-5; D gene ambiguous. V gave up 4 bases and J gave up 0 bases, with 6 bases separating them. CDR3 length: 13 amino acids. The CDR3 protein is CASSSSYQETQYF. CDR3 coding DNA: TGTGCCAGCAGTTCCTCGTACCAAGAGACCCAGTACTTC.

This chain joins TRBV6-5 and TRBJ1-2, with no clear D. This CDR3 contains 12 residues. The V and J ends lost 5 bases and 4 bases respectively, with 8 bases between them. The V gene's germline CDR1 is MNHEY and CDR2 SVGAGI. In DNA, the CDR3 is TGTGCCAGCAGTCTAAGCTCCTATGGCTACACCTTC. The encoded protein is CASSLSSYGYTF.

The chain employs TRBV9 and TRBJ1-6; 9 bases agree with TRBD1. Germline-derived CDR1 and CDR2 are SGDLS and YYNGEE. The CDR3 spans 15 residues. With V trimmed by 4 bases and J by 9 bases, 8 bases remained unmatched. The CDR3 DNA sequence: TGTGCCAGCAGCACCGGACAGGGGCTTAGTTCACCCCTCCACTTT. Translated, it gives CASSTGQGLSSPLHF.

V and J are TRBV28 and TRBJ2-5; 9 positions match TRBD1. The CDR3 loop spans 14 amino acids. CDR1 is MDHEN and CDR2 is SYDVKM in the germline V gene. Trimming removed 5 bases from V and 4 bases from J; junction bases left unmatched: 5. CDR3 DNA: TGTGCCAGCAGTCTCCGGGACAGGGTAGAGACCCAGTACTTC. Translating it yields CASSLRDRVETQYF.

V usage is TRBV25-1 and J usage is TRBJ1-1, with 7 bases fitting TRBD1. The germline gives CDR1 MGHDK, CDR2 SYGVNS. Losses at the gene ends were 4 bases for V and 11 bases for J; bases not matched to a gene: 7. The CDR3 is made up of 12 amino acids. DNA of the CDR3: TGTGCCAGCAGTGGGGGGACAGTCTTGGCTTTCTTT. Encoded protein: CASSGGTVLAFF.

The chain couples TRBV5-5 to TRBJ1-3; TRBD1 matches at 7 bases. J lost 0 bases, V lost 1 base, and 10 bases had no gene match. This CDR3 has 18 amino acids. The germline V gene has CDR1 SGHKS and CDR2 YYEKEE (reference sequence). The CDR3: CASSLTGVLLVSGNTIYF. CDR3 in DNA: TGTGCCAGCAGCTTGACAGGGGTCCTCCTCGTCTCTGGAAACACCATATATTTT.

V gene TRBV29-1 combines with J gene TRBJ1-2; D unclear. V shed 1 base and J shed 7 bases, with 13 bases lying between them. Germline values: CDR1 SQVTM, CDR2 ANQGSEA. This CDR3 spans 13 amino acids. In DNA, the CDR3 is TGCAGCGTTGAAGGCCAACTATCCCTTGGCTACACCTTC. This translates into CSVEGQLSLGYTF.

This CDR3 is CASSLYIHEQFF. The CDR3 coding sequence is TGTGCCAGCAGCTTATATATCCATGAGCAGTTCTTC. The chain combines TRBV11-2 with TRBJ2-1; no clear D. Trimming took off 2 bases at V and 8 bases at J, with 7 bases between the two ends. Looked up from germline, CDR1 is SGHAT and CDR2 is FQNNGV. The CDR3 runs to 12 residues. The entire variable domain, with the rest obtained from reference TRBV11-2 and TRBJ2-1, is as follows: EAGVAQSPRYKIIEKRQSVAFWCNPISGHATLYWYQQILGQGPKLLIQFQNNGVVDDSQLPKDRFSAERLKGVDSTLKIQPAKLEDSAVYLCASSLYIHEQFFGPGTRLTVL.

V is TRBV19 and J is TRBJ1-1, with D uncertain. Germline assignment: CDR1 LNHDA and CDR2 SQIVND (reference sequence). There are 14 residues in the CDR3. The ends were cut back, 5 bases at V and 3 bases at J, with 13 bases in the middle. DNA of the CDR3: TGTGCCAGTAGTGTGGCGGGATTCGACACTGAAGCTTTCTTT. Protein: CASSVAGFDTEAFF.

This clone was found once. This CDR3 reads CASSEQVETQYF. The CDR3, as DNA: TGTGCCAGCAGTGAACAGGTGGAGACCCAGTACTTC. The V gene is TRBV2, the J gene TRBJ2-5; D remains ambiguous. Germline loops: CDR1 SNHLY, CDR2 FYNNEI. The ends were cut back, 2 bases at V and 5 bases at J, with 6 bases in the middle. The CDR3 loop spans 12 amino acids.

This chain's CDR3 is CASSLTAGEQYV. Here the CDR3 DNA reads TGTGCCAGCAGTTTAACCGCCGGGGAGCAGTACGTC. V gene TRBV28 combines with J gene TRBJ2-7, with no clear D. From germline, CDR1 is MDHEN and CDR2 SYDVKM. V gave up 2 bases and J gave up 7 bases, with 9 bases separating them. This CDR3 comprises 12 residues.

The chain employs TRBV5-4 and TRBJ1-5; the D gene is possibly TRBD1 (5 bases). Trimming took 3 bases from V and 5 from J, leaving 15 bases between them. The CDR3 spans 15 residues. Germline loops: CDR1 SGHNT, CDR2 YYREEE (reference sequence). CDR3 region: CASSSDPWGDQPQHF. CDR3 DNA: TGTGCCAGCAGCTCAGACCCTTGGGGCGATCAGCCCCAGCATTTT.